These T cell receptor beta chains were read from a single sample in a study of T cell responses to AZD1222 COVID-19 vaccine. Sequencing was performed with immunoSEQ multiplex PCR; in TCRdb, only in-frame clones are kept and a portion is missing. The sample has more than 150,000 clones, about 88% seen once. Sequencing was performed on peripheral blood, taken 28 days after the second AZD1222 dose. Receptor source: an adult who received the AZD1222 COVID-19 vaccine. The conserved cysteine and the conserved F or W are not part of the CDR3 here. Size tells how often a clone was seen (once, few, many) or the class of an expanded clone, and some rows leave it out.

CDR3 protein,V gene,clone size
ASFRTGGDTEAF,TRBV27,NA
ASRTGQGANGELF,TRBV7-2,NA
ALDRSSGGTEAF,TRBV30,few
ASSPREGWEQF,TRBV18,once
ASSIRQGRTGELF,TRBV19,NA
ASSPTTGTTNEKLF,TRBV7-2,NA
ASSQDLVTGGWYYGYT,TRBV4-3,NA
ASSWDPAGDPTDTQY,TRBV7-9,NA
ASRIGLADYNEQF,TRBV10-1,NA
ASSKGGQGVGQPQH,TRBV21-1,NA